This TCR beta chain was captured in a study of graft-versus-host responses after intestinal transplantation. For the study at large: Multivisceral, liver-intestinal, or isolated intestinal transplants were performed in recipients. Every one of the recipients received anti-thymocyte globulin induction and afterwards took tacrolimus and steroids for around 3 years.

Sequencing was performed with immunoSEQ multiplex PCR; in TCRdb, only in-frame clones are kept and a portion is missing. The sample carries about 90,000 clones, less than 95% recorded once. In the case of this clone: The antigen is unknown.

Germline CDR1 is SGHRS and CDR2 is YFSETQ. V lost 0 bases, J lost 6 bases, and 16 bases lay in between. The CDR3 runs 15 residues. Overall study findings and caveats: Graft-donor T cell macrochimerism coincided with high graft-versus-host to host-versus-graft clonal ratios in allografts. Present in recipient marrow, GvH clones included some that appeared first in ileum or blood.

The receptor was derived from a human donor who was the organ donor for an intestinal transplant. The J gene is TRBJ2-7, the V gene TRBV5-1; no clear D. The source material was unstimulated CD4+ T cells sorted from spleen or lymph node cells, sampled before transplant. The CDR3 loop reads CASSLDRIYHGEQYF. The CDR3 DNA is TGCGCCAGCAGCTTGGATCGAATCTATCACGGCGAGCAGTACTTC.